The 14 T cell receptor beta chains in this list originate from one sample, sequenced in a study of CD8 T cells in Susac syndrome. Reverse transcription of 0.5 to 1 ug RNA was performed with random hexamers. Via MiXCR, TCRdb re-called the immunoSEQ multiplex PCR reads, giving one row per CDR3 protein. The data show 90,000 or so distinct CDR3 sequences, just under 95% seen once. Sequencing was carried out using CD8+ T cells from PBMCs. These TCRs come from a human donor in good health.

A single count supports this clonotype. The chain combines TRBV27 with TRBJ2-1; 7 bases agree with TRBD2. Germline loops: CDR1 MNHEY, CDR2 SMNVEV (reference sequence). This CDR3 has 16 residues. With V trimmed by 4 bases and J by 1 base, 7 bases remained unmatched. The chain's CDR3 is CASSSPGLTSYNEQFF. The CDR3 coding sequence is TGTGCCAGCAGTTCGCCGGGACTAACTTCCTACAATGAGCAGTTCTTC.

The V gene is TRBV6-5, the J gene TRBJ1-6, with 7 nucleotides matching TRBD1. This CDR3 is 14 amino acids long. Germline-derived CDR1 and CDR2 are MNHEY and SVGAGI. V gave up 4 bases and J gave up 10 bases; unmatched junction bases: 7. In DNA form, the CDR3 reads TGTGCCAGCAGTTCCCGACAGGGAGGATCACCCCTCCACTTT. Amino acid sequence: CASSSRQGGSPLHF.

This chain uses TRBV27 with TRBJ2-2; tentatively, D is TRBD1 (6 bases). Germline V CDR1 and CDR2: MNHEY, SMNVEV (reference sequence). The length of the CDR3 is 14 residues. V lost 4 bases to trimming and J lost 4 bases, with 10 bases between them. CDR3 loop: CASSWTDLTGELFF. For the CDR3, the DNA is TGTGCCAGCAGTTGGACAGATCTCACCGGGGAGCTGTTTTTT.

The chain links TRBV4-1 to TRBJ2-3, with 8 bases matching TRBD2. The trim removed 0 bases at V and 7 bases at J, leaving 6 bases unmatched. The CDR3 sequence is 15 residues long. CDR1 and CDR2 (germline): MGHRA, YSYEKL. The DNA for the CDR3 is TGCGCCAGCAGCCAAGATCTGGGACTAGGAAATACGCAGTATTTT. It specifies CASSQDLGLGNTQYF.

This clonotype was observed a single time. V is TRBV7-8 and J is TRBJ2-7, with 9 bases fitting TRBD1. The ends lost 2 bases at V and 1 base at J; junction bases unmatched: 9. Per germline, CDR1 SGHVS and CDR2 FQNEAQ. The CDR3 has 17 residues. CDR3 loop: CASSLLGEGQGSYEQYF. The CDR3 DNA sequence: TGTGCCAGCAGCTTATTGGGAGAAGGACAGGGGTCCTACGAGCAGTACTTC.

This clonotype occurred once. The genes are TRBV12-3 or TRBV12-4 and TRBJ1-2; the D gene is possibly TRBD1 (6 bases). V was clipped by 1 base and J by 5 bases, with 14 bases between them. CDR3 length equals 15 residues. The CDR3 coding sequence is TGTGCCAGCAGTTTAGACCGGGGGCGTAAATATGGCTACACCTTC. Amino acids: CASSLDRGRKYGYTF.

The CDR3 DNA is TGCGCCAGCAGCTTGGTAGGGGGACCCTACAATGAGCAGTTCTTC. Protein sequence: CASSLVGGPYNEQFF. The gene calls are TRBV5-1 and TRBJ2-1; D perhaps matches TRBD1 (6 bases). Germline lookup yields CDR1 SGHRS and CDR2 YFSETQ. The CDR3 totals 15 residues. V was trimmed by 0 bases and J by 2 bases, leaving 9 bases between them.

Written as DNA, the CDR3 is TGTGCCAGCAGTTTATCAGTATCGATGGACGAGCAGTACTTC. The encoded protein is CASSLSVSMDEQYF. The chain joins TRBV27 to TRBJ2-7; no firm D call. CDR1 and CDR2 from the germline V gene are MNHEY and SMNVEV (reference sequence). Trimming took 0 bases from V and 5 from J, leaving 11 bases between them. This CDR3 comprises 14 residues.

This clonotype is a singleton in its sample. This chain joins TRBV29-1 and TRBJ1-2, with no clear D. This CDR3 contains 13 residues. From germline, CDR1 is SQVTM and CDR2 ANQGSEA. The V gene lost 0 bases and the J gene lost 8 bases, with 13 bases spanning the gap. CDR3 nucleotide sequence: TGCAGCGTTGAAGATCCCGGTGGGGAAGGCTACACCTTC. Translation gives CSVEDPGGEGYTF.

The genes are TRBV7-8 and TRBJ2-2, with 9 bases lining up with TRBD2. The CDR3 has 14 residues. Trimming took 8 bases from V and 5 from J; bases not matched to a gene: 6. Germline CDR1 SGHVS, CDR2 FQNEAQ. Here the CDR3 reads CASPRGGVTGELFF. The CDR3 nucleotides read TGTGCCAGCCCGCGCGGGGGGGTTACCGGGGAGCTGTTTTTT.

The V gene is TRBV7-9, the J gene TRBJ2-1, with TRBD2 identical over 14 bases. Per germline, CDR1 SEHNR and CDR2 FQNEAQ (reference sequence). V dropped 4 bases and J dropped 8; count of bases not matched to a gene: 16. The CDR3 runs to 19 residues. This CDR3 reads CASSSRTSGGPRGWDEQFF. CDR3 nucleotides: TGTGCCAGCAGCTCCCGGACTAGCGGGGGGCCTAGAGGTTGGGATGAGCAGTTCTTC.

The chain links TRBV20-1 to TRBJ2-7; 11 bases match TRBD1. CDR1 and CDR2 from the germline V gene are DFQATT and SNEGSKA (reference sequence). The J segment lost 4 bases and the V segment lost 0 bases, leaving 8 bases of the junction unmatched. The CDR3 runs 16 residues. The CDR3 DNA reads as TGCAGTGCTAGAGATCCCCGGACAGGGGGCGAATACGAGCAGTACTTC. It is translated as CSARDPRTGGEYEQYF.

CDR3 residues: CASSWTYEQYF. CDR3 sequence (DNA): TGTGCCAGCAGCTGGACCTACGAGCAGTACTTC. This chain uses TRBV7-9 with TRBJ2-7; D gene unclear. The V gene lost 4 bases and the J gene lost 2 bases, with 3 bases spanning the gap. The CDR3 totals 11 residues. Germline CDR1 SEHNR, CDR2 FQNEAQ (reference sequence).

This clonotype has a single count. The V gene is TRBV5-6, the J gene TRBJ1-6; D remains unclear. The CDR3 is 12 residues long. Trimming shortened V by 1 base and J by 7 bases, and 3 bases separated the two germline ends. Germline-derived CDR1 and CDR2 are SGHDT and YYEEEE. The CDR3 sequence: CASSLLNSPLHF. CDR3 DNA: TGTGCCAGCAGCTTGCTCAATTCACCCCTCCACTTT. The full variable domain, rest sourced from reference TRBV5-6 and TRBJ1-6, is DAGVTQSPTHLIKTRGQQVTLRCSPKSGHDTVSWYQQALGQGPQFIFQYYEEEERQRGNFPDRFSGHQFPNYSSELNVNALLLGDSALYLCASSLLNSPLHFGNGTRLTVT.